Here is one TCR beta chain with its context. TCRdb re-called the 5' RACE reads, yielding one record per CDR3 amino acid sequence without DNA. This repertoire includes 300,000 to 400,000 distinct CDR3 sequences. This specimen belongs to a study of monozygotic twins with inflammatory bowel disease. The CDR3 runs 14 residues. CDR1 DFQATT and CDR2 SNEGSKA come from the germline V gene (reference sequence). The chain employs TRBV20-1 and TRBJ2-7; TCRdb proposes TRBD1, but this gene call is untestable without DNA. The clonotype originates from a human donor with ulcerative colitis or Crohn's disease, or a healthy co-twin of an affected twin (not recorded which). Source material: blood. CDR3 residues: CSAGPGQGAYEQYF.